Listed below are T cell receptor beta chains from one sample, sequenced in a study of blood T cell repertoires in COVID-19. Only in-frame clones appear in the TCRdb table, and some are missing; sequencing was by immunoSEQ multiplex PCR. The data contain about 120,000 clones, approximately 65% of them singletons. Sample: peripheral blood. Source of these receptors: a woman in her fifties or sixties with acute or convalescent COVID-19. Both conserved end residues are part of each CDR3. D genes are given only for firm matches. The size field is filled for only some rows; it gives once, few, many or a size class.

j_call v_call d_call clone_size cdr3_nt cdr3_aa
TRBJ2-4 TRBV6-1 TRBD2 . TGTGCCAGCAGTGACCCAAGCCGGGAGGTTCAGTACTTC CASSDPSREVQYF
TRBJ2-7 TRBV6-2/TRBV6-3 . few TGTGCCAGCAGTTACAGGAAAGCGCGGTCCTACGAGCAGTACTTC CASSYRKARSYEQYF
TRBJ2-3 TRBV7-3 . . TGTGCCAGCAGCTTAATCGGCGGGACAGCACTCAGCACAGATACGCAGTATTTT CASSLIGGTALSTDTQYF
TRBJ1-2 TRBV5-6 TRBD1 . TGTGCCAAACTACCCCGGACAGGGATCTATGGCTACACCTTC CAKLPRTGIYGYTF
TRBJ2-2 TRBV2 . . TGTGCCAGACCTCCACAGGGCCGGTTAGTTGGGGAGCTGTTTTTT CARPPQGRLVGELFF
TRBJ2-2 TRBV7-2 . few TGTGCCAGCAGCCCCACCGGGACCAGGGGAGCCGGGGAGCTGTTTTTT CASSPTGTRGAGELFF
TRBJ2-5 TRBV19 TRBD2 . TGTGCCAGTAGTTGGCGTCCGGGACTAGCGGGGGGAGAGACCCAGTACTTC CASSWRPGLAGGETQYF
TRBJ1-5 TRBV7-8 . . TGTGCCAGCAGCTTAGCAACTGCTAATCAGCCCCAGCATTTT CASSLATANQPQHF
TRBJ2-2 TRBV10-3 TRBD2 . TGTGCCAGGGTACTAGCGGGGGGGCGTAAAACCGGGGAGCTGTTTTTT CARVLAGGRKTGELFF
TRBJ1-1 TRBV6-5 TRBD1 . TGTGCCAGCAGAAGACAGGGGGGAACTGAAGCTTTCTTT CASRRQGGTEAFF
TRBJ1-2 TRBV27 . . TGTGCCAGCAGTAGAGAAGGACAGTTCTATGGCTACACCTTC CASSREGQFYGYTF
TRBJ2-5 TRBV30 TRBD2 . TGTGCCTGGAGGCCGCGGGGGGCCGAAGAGACCCAGTACTTC CAWRPRGAEETQYF
TRBJ2-7 TRBV10-3 . . TGTGCCATCAGTGATTTAAACGAGCAGTACTTC CAISDLNEQYF
TRBJ2-1 TRBV2 . . TGTGCCAGCAGTGATCTCCCCCGACTAGCCTACAATGAGCAGTTCTTC CASSDLPRLAYNEQFF
TRBJ1-3 TRBV12-3/TRBV12-4 . . TGTGCCACTCATCCCAGGGGTAGGACCATATATTTT CATHPRGRTIYF
TRBJ1-1 TRBV10-3 TRBD1 . TGTGCCATCATGAGCGGACAGGGGGCTGAAGCTTTCTTT CAIMSGQGAEAFF
TRBJ2-7 TRBV24-1 . . TGTGCCACCAGTGATCCCGGGACTGGGGGGTACGAGCAGTACTTC CATSDPGTGGYEQYF
TRBJ1-2 TRBV6-1 . once TGTGCCAGCAGTGCGTCTTGGACAGCCTCTAACTATGGCTACACCTTC CASSASWTASNYGYTF
TRBJ1-3 TRBV5-8 . . TGTGCCAGCAGCTTCGACAGGTACTCTGGAAACACCATATATTTT CASSFDRYSGNTIYF
TRBJ2-7 TRBV5-1 TRBD1 . TGCGCCAGCAGCGAACGCACAGGGGGCAACTACGAGCAGTACTTC CASSERTGGNYEQYF
TRBJ1-2 TRBV7-2 . few TGTGCCAGCAGCTTAGGGTCGGGTAACTATGGCTACACCTTC CASSLGSGNYGYTF
TRBJ2-2 TRBV7-9 TRBD2 . TGTGCCAGCAGCCCCGGGAGAGGACTAGCGGGGACTACCGGGGAGCTGTTTTTT CASSPGRGLAGTTGELFF
TRBJ2-7 TRBV19 TRBD1 . TGTGCCAGTAGTCCTGGGACAGGGGACCTCCGGGAGCAGTACTTC CASSPGTGDLREQYF
TRBJ1-1 TRBV5-4 . . TGTGCCAGCAGCCCCGGGGGGTTGGGGACGAACGTTAAAGCTTTCTTT CASSPGGLGTNVKAFF
TRBJ2-6 TRBV3-1/TRBV3-2 TRBD1 . TGTGCCAGCAGCCAAGAGGACAGGACTTACTCTGGGGCCAACGTCCTGACTTTC CASSQEDRTYSGANVLTF
TRBJ1-2 TRBV28 . . TGTGCCAGCAGTTTAGTGAGGCCCGGTAACTATGGCTACACCTTC CASSLVRPGNYGYTF
TRBJ1-2 TRBV28 . . TGTGCCAGCAGTTTAATCTCGCGGGGCGGGGACGGCTACACCTTC CASSLISRGGDGYTF
TRBJ2-3 TRBV9 TRBD2 . TGTGCCAGCAGCGTAGGGGCTAGCGGATACACAGATACGCAGTATTTT CASSVGASGYTDTQYF
TRBJ1-1 TRBV12-5 . . TGTGCTAGTGGTTTGGGGACCCTAAAACAGGGAACTGAAGCTTTCTTT CASGLGTLKQGTEAFF
TRBJ1-2 TRBV7-3 TRBD1 . TGTGCCAGCGGAACCGGGACAGGGCACGGCTACACCTTC CASGTGTGHGYTF
TRBJ1-2 TRBV13 . once TGTGCCAGCAGCTTAAACGCGGTGGATGGCTACACCTTC CASSLNAVDGYTF
TRBJ2-2 TRBV6-2/TRBV6-3 TRBD2 few TGTGCCAGCAGTCTACGGAGGAGCGGGGGGAACACCGGGGAGCTGTTTTTT CASSLRRSGGNTGELFF
TRBJ1-2 TRBV11-3 . once TGTGCCAGCAGCAAAGCGGGGACCTATGGCTACACCTTC CASSKAGTYGYTF
TRBJ2-2 TRBV12-3/TRBV12-4 . few TGTGCCAGCAGTTTTCGGACCGGGGAGCTGTTTTTT CASSFRTGELFF
TRBJ1-1 TRBV7-3 TRBD1 . TGTGCCAGCAGCTCCGACAGGGTGAGCACTGAAGCTTTCTTT CASSSDRVSTEAFF
TRBJ1-2 TRBV30 TRBD1 . TGTGCCTGGAGTCTTACTCCGGGACAGGGCGGCAGAGGCTATGGCTACACCTTC CAWSLTPGQGGRGYGYTF
TRBJ1-2 TRBV7-9 . . TGTGCCAGCAGCCCAAAAGGGGCTGACGGCTACACCTTC CASSPKGADGYTF
TRBJ1-2 TRBV20-1 TRBD1 . TGCAGTGCTAGTAAAACAGGGGGCGAAGGCTACACCTTC CSASKTGGEGYTF
TRBJ1-1 TRBV7-3 . . TGTGCCAGCAGCTTAGTCGGTTCGGGTGAAGCTTTCTTT CASSLVGSGEAFF
TRBJ2-4 TRBV6-1 . . TGTGCCAGCAGTGAACGATTCGGGCAGGGGTACTTC CASSERFGQGYF
TRBJ1-3 TRBV7-9 . . TGTGCCAGCAGCTATTCCCAGGGAAGCTCTGGAAACACCATATATTTT CASSYSQGSSGNTIYF
TRBJ1-1 TRBV5-1 . few TGCGCCAGCAGCCGAGAAAGAAACACTGAAGCTTTCTTT CASSRERNTEAFF
TRBJ2-7 TRBV19 TRBD1 . TGTGCCAGTAGAGGACAGGCCTACGAGCAGTACTTC CASRGQAYEQYF
TRBJ1-4 TRBV30 . . TGTGCCTGGACCAGGATTGGTACTAATGAAAAACTGTTTTTT CAWTRIGTNEKLFF
TRBJ1-5 TRBV19 . . TGTGCCAGTAGTATGGGCCCAGAAAGCAATCAGCCCCAGCATTTT CASSMGPESNQPQHF
TRBJ2-3 TRBV7-2 . . TGTGCCAGCAGCTGGGGCTTCACAGATACGCAGTATTTT CASSWGFTDTQYF
TRBJ1-2 TRBV13 . . TGTGCCAGCAGCTTAGGTCAGAGGTACGATGGCTACACCTTC CASSLGQRYDGYTF
TRBJ2-3 TRBV24-1 TRBD1 . TGTGCCACCAGTGATGGGACAGGGATCGTGGGTACGCAGTATTTT CATSDGTGIVGTQYF
TRBJ2-7 TRBV7-9 . . TGTGCCAGCAGCTTATTGGGCCGACCCTACGAGCAGTACTTC CASSLLGRPYEQYF
TRBJ2-7 TRBV14 TRBD1 . TGTGCCAGCAGCCTCAGGACAGGGACAGGGGAGCAGTACTTC CASSLRTGTGEQYF
TRBJ2-2 TRBV2 . once TGTGCCAGCAGTTACAGGAACACCGGGGAGCTGTTTTTT CASSYRNTGELFF
TRBJ1-5 TRBV2 . . TGTGCCAGCAGTGAAGTAGGGGGATGGCAGCCCCAGCATTTT CASSEVGGWQPQHF
TRBJ2-7 TRBV2 TRBD1 . TGTGCCAGAGGCCGGGACAGGGGGCCTTCACTACCCTACGAGCAGTACTTC CARGRDRGPSLPYEQYF
TRBJ1-1 TRBV29-1 TRBD1 . TGCAGCGTAGATCACGGACAGGGGATTGAAGCTTTCTTT CSVDHGQGIEAFF
TRBJ1-5 TRBV2 . . TGTGCCAGCACCCAAACCGGGGGCAATCAGCCCCAGCATTTT CASTQTGGNQPQHF
TRBJ1-4 TRBV7-8 TRBD1 . TGTGCCAGCAGCTTCCAGACAGGGGTGCTATTGAAACTGTTTTTT CASSFQTGVLLKLFF
TRBJ1-2 TRBV28 . . TGTGCCAGCAGCCCAATAGGGGCGGCTAACTATGGCTACACCTTC CASSPIGAANYGYTF
TRBJ2-6 TRBV6-5 . . TGTGCCAGCAGTTACGACAGTAGCTCTGGGGCCAACGTCCTGACTTTC CASSYDSSSGANVLTF